This T cell receptor (beta chain) was sequenced during a study of T cell changes during pregnancy in multiple sclerosis. Sequenced by immunoSEQ multiplex PCR; TCRdb stores in-frame clones only, minus some. The sample includes fewer than 45,000 clones, 90% to 95% of them seen just once. Germline loops: CDR1 LNHDA, CDR2 SQIVND (reference sequence). The CDR3 is 15 amino acids. V trimming: 1 base; J trimming: 3 bases; junction bases outside the gene matches: 4. This material consisted of CD4+ T cells from peripheral blood mononuclear cells, taken in the third trimester of pregnancy. This TCR came from a female donor in good health, enrolled as a control in a pregnancy study. The V call is TRBV19, the J call TRBJ2-7; 9 bases line up with TRBD1. The CDR3 loop reads CASSIGQGGFYEQYF. The CDR3 bases are TGTGCCAGTAGTATAGGACAGGGGGGTTTCTACGAGCAGTACTTC.